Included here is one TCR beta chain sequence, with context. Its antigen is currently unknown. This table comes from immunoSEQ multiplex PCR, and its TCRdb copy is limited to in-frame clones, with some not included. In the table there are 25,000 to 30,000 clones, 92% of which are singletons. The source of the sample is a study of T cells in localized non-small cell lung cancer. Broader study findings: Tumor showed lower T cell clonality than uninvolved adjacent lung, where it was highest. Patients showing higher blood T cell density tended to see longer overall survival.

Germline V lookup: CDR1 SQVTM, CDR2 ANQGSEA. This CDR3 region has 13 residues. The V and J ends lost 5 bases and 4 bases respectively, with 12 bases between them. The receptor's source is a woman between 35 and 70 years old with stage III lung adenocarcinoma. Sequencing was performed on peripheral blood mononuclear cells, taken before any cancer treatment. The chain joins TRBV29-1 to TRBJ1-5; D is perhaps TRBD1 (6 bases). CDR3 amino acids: CSVSRGPNQPQHF. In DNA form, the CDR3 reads TGCAGCGTTTCCAGGGGCCCGAATCAGCCCCAGCATTTT.